Listed below are T cell receptor beta chains from one sample, sequenced in a study of T cell changes during pregnancy in multiple sclerosis. Sequenced by immunoSEQ multiplex PCR; TCRdb stores in-frame clones only, minus some. This sample has more than 20,000 clones, with approximately 90% found just once. Sequencing used CD4+ T cells from peripheral blood mononuclear cells, obtained in the third trimester of pregnancy. Receptors were obtained from a female donor with multiple sclerosis, enrolled in a pregnancy study. Both conserved end residues are part of each CDR3. D genes are given only for firm matches. Clone size is shown for a subset of rows, as once, few, many or a class of expanded clone.

J gene: TRBJ1-4; clone size: -; D gene: -; CDR3 length: 15; V gene: TRBV5-1; CDR3 protein: CASSLGSRVNEKLFF; CDR3 DNA: TGCGCCAGCAGCTTGGGAAGCAGGGTTAATGAAAAACTGTTTTTT
J gene: TRBJ1-5; clone size: -; D gene: TRBD1; CDR3 length: 15; V gene: TRBV6-5; CDR3 protein: CASSSHRGGSQPQHF; CDR3 DNA: TGTGCCAGCAGTTCCCACAGGGGTGGAAGTCAGCCCCAGCATTTT
J gene: TRBJ2-1; clone size: -; D gene: -; CDR3 length: 17; V gene: TRBV12-5; CDR3 protein: CASGLVQGRPPYNEQFF; CDR3 DNA: TGTGCTAGTGGTTTGGTACAGGGCCGCCCCCCTTACAATGAGCAGTTCTTC
J gene: TRBJ2-7; clone size: -; D gene: -; CDR3 length: 13; V gene: TRBV2; CDR3 protein: CASCRGAPYEQYF; CDR3 DNA: TGTGCCAGCTGTCGGGGGGCACCCTACGAGCAGTACTTC
J gene: TRBJ1-1; clone size: -; D gene: TRBD1; CDR3 length: 16; V gene: TRBV7-3; CDR3 protein: CASSVGQAGLGTEAFF; CDR3 DNA: TGTGCCAGCAGCGTAGGACAGGCGGGACTCGGCACTGAAGCTTTCTTT
J gene: TRBJ1-5; clone size: -; D gene: -; CDR3 length: 16; V gene: TRBV6-6; CDR3 protein: CASSYSSVYGNQPQHF; CDR3 DNA: TGTGCCAGCAGTTACAGTTCAGTTTACGGCAATCAGCCCCAGCATTTT
J gene: TRBJ2-3; clone size: few; D gene: -; CDR3 length: 15; V gene: TRBV7-2; CDR3 protein: CASSPGTSRTDTQYF; CDR3 DNA: TGTGCCAGCAGCCCCGGGACTTCCCGCACAGATACGCAGTATTTT
J gene: TRBJ1-6; clone size: -; D gene: TRBD1; CDR3 length: 19; V gene: TRBV14; CDR3 protein: CASSQVQGQGSSYNSPLHF; CDR3 DNA: TGTGCCAGCAGCCAAGTTCAGGGACAGGGGAGCTCCTATAATTCACCCCTCCACTTT
J gene: TRBJ1-2; clone size: few; D gene: TRBD1; CDR3 length: 15; V gene: TRBV2; CDR3 protein: CASSEYTGGLFGYTF; CDR3 DNA: TGTGCCAGCAGTGAATACACAGGGGGCTTGTTTGGCTACACCTTC
J gene: TRBJ1-3; clone size: -; D gene: -; CDR3 length: 15; V gene: TRBV4-3; CDR3 protein: CASSHLGPSGNTIYF; CDR3 DNA: TGCGCCAGCAGCCACTTGGGGCCCTCTGGAAACACCATATATTTT